Listed below are T cell receptor beta chains from one sample, sequenced in a study of T cell repertoires in cytomegalovirus infection. Their specific antigens are unknown. TCRdb redid the calling of the reads with MiXCR, one entry per CDR3 protein. The sample consists of about 740,000 distinct CDR3 sequences, 30% to 40% of them appearing once. The sequences come from cultured PBMCs, collected from culture after CMV antigen stimulation. The source of these receptors is a human donor in good health (CMV status not recorded). Some clones in this sample may be carry-over from other donors' samples. Each CDR3 is given with its conserved first and last residue. A D gene is named only where the DNA matches it firmly. Size tells how often a clone was seen (once, few, many) or the class of an expanded clone, and some rows leave it out.

J,size,V,D,CDR3,DNA
TRBJ1-4,many,TRBV6-5,TRBD1,CASRARYRGDLGKLFF,TGTGCCAGCAGGGCGAGATACAGGGGTGACCTTGGAAAACTGTTTTTT
TRBJ2-1,many,TRBV10-3,TRBD2,CAIGTPGGYNEQFF,TGTGCCATCGGGACTCCGGGGGGCTACAATGAGCAGTTCTTC
TRBJ1-4,.,TRBV7-2,.,CASSLGGRVVEEKLFF,TGTGCCAGCAGCTTAGGGGGCAGGGTAGTGGAGGAAAAACTGTTTTTT
TRBJ1-5,few,TRBV28,TRBD1,CASSSPGQGYQPQHF,TGTGCCAGCAGTTCCCCGGGACAGGGCTATCAGCCCCAGCATTTT
TRBJ2-1,.,TRBV9,.,CASSVRGGSGSYNEQFF,TGTGCCAGCAGCGTGAGGGGTGGAAGTGGCTCCTACAATGAGCAGTTCTTC
TRBJ2-2,.,TRBV7-2,TRBD2,CASSLVGLITGELFF,TGTGCCAGCAGCTTAGTGGGACTAATCACCGGGGAGCTGTTTTTT
TRBJ2-3,.,TRBV28,.,CASSLLLGSSTDTQYF,TGTGCCAGCAGTCTACTCCTGGGATCTAGCACAGATACGCAGTATTTT
TRBJ2-4,.,TRBV29-1,.,CSVMPGDIQYF,TGCAGCGTGATGCCGGGGGACATTCAGTACTTC
TRBJ2-1,many,TRBV7-2,.,CASRVRLLGNEQFF,TGTGCCAGCAGAGTGCGGTTACTAGGGAATGAGCAGTTCTTC
TRBJ2-7,few,TRBV28,.,CASSSYRETYEQYF,TGTGCCAGCAGTTCCTACAGGGAGACCTACGAGCAGTACTTC
TRBJ2-7,few,TRBV15,.,CATSREVASSYEQYF,TGTGCCACCAGCAGAGAAGTGGCTAGCTCCTACGAGCAGTACTTC
TRBJ2-7,few,TRBV20-1,TRBD1,CSAMRETGTYEQYF,TGCAGTGCTATGAGGGAGACAGGGACGTACGAGCAGTACTTC
TRBJ2-5,.,TRBV28,.,CASSLAQGGGETQYF,TGTGCCAGCAGTTTGGCGCAGGGGGGTGGAGAGACCCAGTACTTC
TRBJ2-7,.,TRBV6-8,.,CASSPGAGRSYEQYF,TGTGCCAGCAGCCCCGGGGCAGGCCGATCCTACGAGCAGTACTTC
TRBJ2-4,.,TRBV11-2,TRBD1,CASSLQGDIQYF,TGTGCCAGCAGCTTACAGGGGGACATTCAGTACTTC
TRBJ2-7,few,TRBV4-3,TRBD1,CASSRDREHEQYF,TGCGCCAGCAGTCGGGACAGGGAACACGAGCAGTACTTC
TRBJ2-3,.,TRBV6-5,.,CASSYSSGDTQYF,TGTGCCAGCAGTTACTCGAGCGGAGATACGCAGTATTTT
TRBJ1-2,few,TRBV7-2,.,CASSSDRRGGYTF,TGTGCCAGCAGTTCCGACAGGCGGGGAGGCTACACCTTC
TRBJ2-7,.,TRBV20-1,.,CSATVGEQYF,TGCAGTGCTACTGTCGGGGAGCAGTACTTC